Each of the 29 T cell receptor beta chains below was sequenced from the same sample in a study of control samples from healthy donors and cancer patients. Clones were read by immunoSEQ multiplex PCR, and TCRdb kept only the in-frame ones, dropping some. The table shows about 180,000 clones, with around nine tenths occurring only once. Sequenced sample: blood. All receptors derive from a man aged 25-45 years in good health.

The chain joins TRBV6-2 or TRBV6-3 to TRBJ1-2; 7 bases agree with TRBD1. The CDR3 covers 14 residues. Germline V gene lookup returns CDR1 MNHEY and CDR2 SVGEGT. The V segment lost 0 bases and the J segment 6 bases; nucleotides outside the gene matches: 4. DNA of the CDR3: TGTGCCAGCAGTTACTCAGTGACAGGGAATGGCTACACCTTC. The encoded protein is CASSYSVTGNGYTF.

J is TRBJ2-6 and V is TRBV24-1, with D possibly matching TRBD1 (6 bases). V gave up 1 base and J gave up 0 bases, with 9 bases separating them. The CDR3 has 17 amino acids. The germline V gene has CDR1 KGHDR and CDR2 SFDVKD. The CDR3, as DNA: TGTGCCACCAGTGATTTTGGACAGACCTCTGGGGCCAACGTCCTGACTTTC. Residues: CATSDFGQTSGANVLTF.

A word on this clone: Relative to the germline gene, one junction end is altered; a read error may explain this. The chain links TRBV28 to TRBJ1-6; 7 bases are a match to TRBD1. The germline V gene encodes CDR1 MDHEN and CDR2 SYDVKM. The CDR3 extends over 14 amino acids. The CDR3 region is CASSFGTANSPPHF. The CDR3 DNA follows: TGTGCCAGCAGTTTTGGGACAGCTAATTCACCCCCCCACTTT.

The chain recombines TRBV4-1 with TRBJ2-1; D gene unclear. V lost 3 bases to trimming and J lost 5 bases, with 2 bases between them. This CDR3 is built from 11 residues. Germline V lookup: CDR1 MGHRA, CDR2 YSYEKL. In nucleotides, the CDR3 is TGCGCCAGCAGCCAGAACAATGAGCAGTTCTTC. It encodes CASSQNNEQFF.

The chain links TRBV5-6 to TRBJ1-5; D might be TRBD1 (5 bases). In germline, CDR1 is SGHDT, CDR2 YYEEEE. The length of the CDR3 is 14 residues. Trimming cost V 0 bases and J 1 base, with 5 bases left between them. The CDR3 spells CASSLGQSNQPQHF. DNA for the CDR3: TGTGCCAGCAGCTTGGGACAGAGCAATCAGCCCCAGCATTTT.

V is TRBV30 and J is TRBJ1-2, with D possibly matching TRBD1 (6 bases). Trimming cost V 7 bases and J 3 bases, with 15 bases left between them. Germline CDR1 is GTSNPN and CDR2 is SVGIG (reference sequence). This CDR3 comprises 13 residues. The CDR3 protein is CASSGGLHYGYTF. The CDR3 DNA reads TGTGCCTCAAGCGGGGGGCTCCACTATGGCTACACCTTC.

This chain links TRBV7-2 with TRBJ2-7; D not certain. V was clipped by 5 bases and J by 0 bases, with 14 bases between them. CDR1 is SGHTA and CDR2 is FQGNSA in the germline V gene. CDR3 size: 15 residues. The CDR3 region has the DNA TGTGCCAGCAGCACGGTGCCGGGTGACTCCTACGAGCAGTACTTC. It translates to CASSTVPGDSYEQYF.

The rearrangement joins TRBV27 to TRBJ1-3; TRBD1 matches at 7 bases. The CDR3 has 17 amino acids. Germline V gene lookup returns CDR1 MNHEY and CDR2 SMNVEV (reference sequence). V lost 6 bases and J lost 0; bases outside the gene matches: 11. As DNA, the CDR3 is TGTGCCAGCAGGGGGACAGCAAAGGGGTCCTCTGGAAACACCATATATTTT. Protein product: CASRGTAKGSSGNTIYF.

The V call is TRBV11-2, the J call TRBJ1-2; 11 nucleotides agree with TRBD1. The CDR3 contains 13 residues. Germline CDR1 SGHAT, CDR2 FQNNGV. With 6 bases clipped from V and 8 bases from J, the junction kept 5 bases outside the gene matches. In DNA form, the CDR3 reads TGTGCCAGCAGACCGCGGACAGGGGGCGGCTACACCTTC. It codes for CASRPRTGGGYTF.

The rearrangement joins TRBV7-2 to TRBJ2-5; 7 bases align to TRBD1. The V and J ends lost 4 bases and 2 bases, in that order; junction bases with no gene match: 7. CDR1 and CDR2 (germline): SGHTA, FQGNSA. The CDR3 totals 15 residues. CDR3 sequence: CASSYPDRLQETQYF. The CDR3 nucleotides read TGTGCCAGCAGCTACCCGGACAGGCTTCAAGAGACCCAGTACTTC. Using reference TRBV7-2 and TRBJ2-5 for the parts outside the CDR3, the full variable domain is GAGVSQSPSNKVTEKGKDVELRCDPISGHTALYWYRQSLGQGLEFLIYFQGNSAPDKSGLPSDRFSAERTGGSVSTLTIQRTQQEDSAVYLCASSYPDRLQETQYFGPGTRLLVL.

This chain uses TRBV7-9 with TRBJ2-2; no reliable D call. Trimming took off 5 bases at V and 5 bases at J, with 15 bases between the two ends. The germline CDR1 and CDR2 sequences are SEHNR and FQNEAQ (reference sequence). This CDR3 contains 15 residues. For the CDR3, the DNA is TGTGCCAGCAGCCTCGCCCCGGGTTCGACCGGGGAGCTGTTTTTT. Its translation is CASSLAPGSTGELFF.

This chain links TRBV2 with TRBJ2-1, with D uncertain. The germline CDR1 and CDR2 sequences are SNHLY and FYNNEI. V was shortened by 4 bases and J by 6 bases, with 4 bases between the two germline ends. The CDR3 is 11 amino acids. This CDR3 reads CASSVGNEQFF. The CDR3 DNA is TGTGCCAGCAGTGTCGGCAATGAGCAGTTCTTC.

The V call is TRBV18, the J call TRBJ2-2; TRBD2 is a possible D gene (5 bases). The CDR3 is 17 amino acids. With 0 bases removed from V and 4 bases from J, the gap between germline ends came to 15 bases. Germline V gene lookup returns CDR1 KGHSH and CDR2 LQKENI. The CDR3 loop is CASSPPTRGSGTGELFF. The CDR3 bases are TGTGCCAGCTCACCACCGACCCGGGGATCGGGCACCGGGGAGCTGTTTTTT.

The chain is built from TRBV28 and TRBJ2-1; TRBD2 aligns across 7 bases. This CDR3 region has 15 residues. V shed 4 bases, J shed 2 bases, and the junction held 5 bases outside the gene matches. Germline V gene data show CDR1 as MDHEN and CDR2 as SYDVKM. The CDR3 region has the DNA TGTGCCAGCAGTTCCCCCGGGACTACCTACAATGAGCAGTTCTTC. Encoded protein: CASSSPGTTYNEQFF.

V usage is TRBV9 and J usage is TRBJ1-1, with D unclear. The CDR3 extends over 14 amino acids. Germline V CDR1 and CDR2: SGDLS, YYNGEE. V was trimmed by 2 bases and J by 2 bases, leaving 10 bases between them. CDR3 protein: CASSVMEANTEAFF. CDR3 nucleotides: TGTGCCAGCAGCGTTATGGAGGCAAACACTGAAGCTTTCTTT.

The CDR3 bases are TGTGCCAGCAGGCCGGGACTAGCGGGGGAGCCCCGGGGAGATACGCAGTATTTT. It is translated as CASRPGLAGEPRGDTQYF. The chain combines TRBV11-2 with TRBJ2-3, with 14 bases identical to TRBD2. The CDR3 loop spans 18 amino acids. With V trimmed by 6 bases and J by 5 bases, 13 bases remained unmatched. Looked up from germline, CDR1 is SGHAT and CDR2 is FQNNGV.

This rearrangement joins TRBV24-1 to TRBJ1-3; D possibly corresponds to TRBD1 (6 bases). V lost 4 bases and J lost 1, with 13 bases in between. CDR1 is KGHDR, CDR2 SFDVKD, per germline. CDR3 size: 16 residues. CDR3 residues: CATSDDLQGSGNTIYF. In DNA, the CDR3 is TGTGCCACCAGTGACGACTTACAGGGTTCTGGAAACACCATATATTTT.

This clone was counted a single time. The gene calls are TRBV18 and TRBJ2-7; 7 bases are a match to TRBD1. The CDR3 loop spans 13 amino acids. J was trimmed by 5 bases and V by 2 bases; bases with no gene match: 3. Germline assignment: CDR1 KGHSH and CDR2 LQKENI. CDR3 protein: CASSPKTGDEQYF. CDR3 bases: TGTGCCAGCTCACCAAAAACAGGGGACGAGCAGTACTTC.

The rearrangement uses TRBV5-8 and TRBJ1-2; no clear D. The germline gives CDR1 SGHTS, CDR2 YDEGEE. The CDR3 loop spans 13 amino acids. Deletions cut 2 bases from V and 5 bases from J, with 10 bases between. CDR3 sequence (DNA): TGTGCCAGCAGCTTACTCAGAGAATATGGCTACACCTTC. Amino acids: CASSLLREYGYTF.

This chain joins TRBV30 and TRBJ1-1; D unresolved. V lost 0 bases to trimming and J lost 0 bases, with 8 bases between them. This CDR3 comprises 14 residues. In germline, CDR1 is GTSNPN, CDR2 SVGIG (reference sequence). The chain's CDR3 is CAWSVAEVNTEAFF. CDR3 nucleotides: TGTGCCTGGAGTGTAGCCGAGGTGAACACTGAAGCTTTCTTT.

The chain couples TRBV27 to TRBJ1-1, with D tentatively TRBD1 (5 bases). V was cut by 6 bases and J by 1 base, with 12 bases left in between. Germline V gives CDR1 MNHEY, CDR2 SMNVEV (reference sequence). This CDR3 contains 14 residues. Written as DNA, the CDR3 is TGTGCCAGCAGGCCCCAGGGTTGGAACACTGAAGCTTTCTTT. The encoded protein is CASRPQGWNTEAFF.

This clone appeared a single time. CDR3 sequence (DNA): TGTGCCAGCAGTTCTAACAATTCGTTGAGCACTGAAGCTTTCTTT. Its protein is CASSSNNSLSTEAFF. The chain couples TRBV25-1 to TRBJ1-1; D remains ambiguous. Trimming shortened V by 5 bases and J by 4 bases, and 17 bases separated the two germline ends. The CDR3 runs to 15 residues. CDR1 is MGHDK and CDR2 is SYGVNS in the germline V gene.

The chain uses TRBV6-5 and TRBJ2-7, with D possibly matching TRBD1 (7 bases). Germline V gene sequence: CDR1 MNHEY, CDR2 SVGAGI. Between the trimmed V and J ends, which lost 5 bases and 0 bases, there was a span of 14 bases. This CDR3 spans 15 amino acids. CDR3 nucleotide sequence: TGTGCCAGCAGTCTTGGAGGGGGCCCCTCCTACGAGCAGTACTTC. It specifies CASSLGGGPSYEQYF.

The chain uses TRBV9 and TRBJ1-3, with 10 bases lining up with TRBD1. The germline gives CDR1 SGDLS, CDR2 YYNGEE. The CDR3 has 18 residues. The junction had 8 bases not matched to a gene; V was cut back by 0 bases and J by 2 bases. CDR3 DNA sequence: TGTGCCAGCAGCGTAGAACTGGGACAGGGGTATCCTGGAAACACCATATATTTT. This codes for CASSVELGQGYPGNTIYF.

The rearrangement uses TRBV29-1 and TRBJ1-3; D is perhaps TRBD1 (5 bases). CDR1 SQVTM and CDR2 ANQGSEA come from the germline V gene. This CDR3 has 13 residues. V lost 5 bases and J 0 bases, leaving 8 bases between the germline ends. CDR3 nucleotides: TGCAGCGTTAGGGGTCGCTCTGGAAACACCATATATTTT. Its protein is CSVRGRSGNTIYF.

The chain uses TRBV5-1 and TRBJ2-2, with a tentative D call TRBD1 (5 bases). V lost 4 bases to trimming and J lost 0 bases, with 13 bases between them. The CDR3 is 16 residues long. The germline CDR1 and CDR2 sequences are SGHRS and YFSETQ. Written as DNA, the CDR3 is TGCGCCAGCAGCGGTAACCCAGGGACGAACACCGGGGAGCTGTTTTTT. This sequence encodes CASSGNPGTNTGELFF.

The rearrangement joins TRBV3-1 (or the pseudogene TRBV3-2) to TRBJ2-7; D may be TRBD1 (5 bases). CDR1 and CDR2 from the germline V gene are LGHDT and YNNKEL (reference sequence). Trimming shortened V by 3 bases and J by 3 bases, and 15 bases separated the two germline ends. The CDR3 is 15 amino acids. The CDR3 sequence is CASSQGPPVIYEQYF. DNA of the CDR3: TGTGCCAGCAGCCAGGGGCCCCCCGTGATCTACGAGCAGTACTTC.

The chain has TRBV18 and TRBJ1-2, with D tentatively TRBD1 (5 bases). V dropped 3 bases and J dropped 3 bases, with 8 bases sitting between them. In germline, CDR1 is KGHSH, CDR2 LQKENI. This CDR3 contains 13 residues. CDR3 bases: TGTGCCAGCTCACCCGAGACAGACTATGGCTACACCTTC. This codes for CASSPETDYGYTF.

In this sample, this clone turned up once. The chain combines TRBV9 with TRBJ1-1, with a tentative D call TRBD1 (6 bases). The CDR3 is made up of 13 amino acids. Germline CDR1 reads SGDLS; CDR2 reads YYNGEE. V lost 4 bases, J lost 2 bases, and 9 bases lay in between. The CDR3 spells CASSPDSNTEAFF. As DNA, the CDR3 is TGTGCCAGCAGCCCGGACAGTAACACTGAAGCTTTCTTT.